A selection of T cell receptor beta chains follows, all from one sample in a study of blood T cell repertoires in COVID-19. Using immunoSEQ multiplex PCR, the repertoire was profiled, and TCRdb retains in-frame clones only, with some absent. In the table there are 250,000 to 300,000 clones, roughly 89% of which are singletons. What was sequenced was PBMCs or T cells enriched from blood (not recorded which). These receptors came from a woman in her thirties or forties who had recovered from COVID-19. Both conserved end residues are part of each CDR3. The D gene is left open where the match is weak. Clone size is given for some rows only: seen once, a few or many times, or a class if the clone is expanded.

>TRBV7-9|NA|TRBJ1-1|NA
TGTGCCAGCAGCATCGACAGTAACACTGAAGCTTTCTTT
CASSIDSNTEAFF
>TRBV5-1|NA|TRBJ2-7|NA
TGCGCCAGCAGCTTGGCGGGGGACGGGATGTTTGAGCAGTACTTC
CASSLAGDGMFEQYF
>TRBV5-1|NA|TRBJ1-2|NA
TGCGCCAGCAGCTTGGATGTTGGTGGCGGTGGCTACACCTTC
CASSLDVGGGGYTF
>TRBV2|NA|TRBJ1-1|NA
TGTGCCAGCAGTCGTCCGACAGGGAACACTGAAGCTTTCTTT
CASSRPTGNTEAFF
>TRBV3-1/TRBV3-2|NA|TRBJ1-3|NA
TGTGCCAGCAGCCAAACCCCACAGGGTACTGGAAACACCATATATTTT
CASSQTPQGTGNTIYF
>TRBV27|NA|TRBJ2-3|NA
TGTGCCAGCGGGTCCTGGGCGGGACCCGTGGATACGCAGTATTTT
CASGSWAGPVDTQYF
>TRBV4-1|TRBD2|TRBJ2-3|few
TGCGCCAGCAGCCAGGGGGGACTAGCGGGAAGCACAGATACGCAGTATTTT
CASSQGGLAGSTDTQYF
>TRBV27|NA|TRBJ2-7|NA
TGTGCCAGCGTAACCCCACACAGGGTCGAGCAGTACTTC
CASVTPHRVEQYF
>TRBV9|NA|TRBJ2-3|NA
TGTGCCAGCAGCGGGGAGACTGGAAGCACAGATACGCAGTATTTT
CASSGETGSTDTQYF
>TRBV30|NA|TRBJ1-2|NA
TGTGCCTGGAGTGGGCCCGTTAACTATGGCTACACCTTC
CAWSGPVNYGYTF
>TRBV7-8|NA|TRBJ1-5|NA
TGTGCCAGCAGCTTATATAGCAGGGTCGAAGGGGCGAGCAATCAGCCCCAGCATTTT
CASSLYSRVEGASNQPQHF
>TRBV10-3|NA|TRBJ1-2|NA
TGTGCCATCAGTCAAGACGGGGGAAAACGAGGCTACACCTTC
CAISQDGGKRGYTF
>TRBV5-1|TRBD2|TRBJ2-3|NA
TGCGCCAGCAGCTTCGGACTAGCGGGAGGGGCAGATACGCAGTATTTT
CASSFGLAGGADTQYF
>TRBV6-5|NA|TRBJ1-1|NA
TGTGCCAGCAGCCCCCAGAAGAACACTGAAGCTTTCTTT
CASSPQKNTEAFF
>TRBV18|NA|TRBJ2-5|NA
TGTGCCAGCTCACCGACGGGGGGCGGTGGAGACCAAGAGACCCAGTACTTC
CASSPTGGGGDQETQYF
>TRBV7-2|NA|TRBJ2-2|NA
TGTGCCAGCAGCCCTCTCGGCACCGGGGAGCTGTTTTTT
CASSPLGTGELFF
>TRBV7-2|TRBD1|TRBJ1-2|NA
TGTGCCAGCAGCTCTTGGGGGACAGGCGGCTACACCTTC
CASSSWGTGGYTF
>TRBV27|TRBD1|TRBJ2-7|NA
TGTGCCAGCAGACCGGGACAGGGTTTATTATACTTC
CASRPGQGLLYF
>TRBV6-5|NA|TRBJ2-2|NA
TGTGCCAGCAGCCGGACACGGCAAAATTCCGGGGAGCTGTTTTTT
CASSRTRQNSGELFF
>TRBV2|TRBD1|TRBJ2-5|NA
TGTGCCTCGCTGATGGGGGGACAGGGACAAGAGACCCAGTACTTC
CASLMGGQGQETQYF
>TRBV5-1|NA|TRBJ1-3|few
TGCGCCAGCAGCTTACAGGAATTTGGAAACACCATATATTTT
CASSLQEFGNTIYF
>TRBV2|NA|TRBJ2-7|NA
TGTGCCAGCAACCCGGACAGTTGGAGCGAGCAGTACTTC
CASNPDSWSEQYF
>TRBV19|NA|TRBJ1-2|NA
TGTGCCAGTAGTGAGGGCCTCAACTGGATGGATGGCTACACCTTC
CASSEGLNWMDGYTF
>TRBV12-3/TRBV12-4|NA|TRBJ2-7|NA
TGTGCCAGCAGTCGGGGATCGGGATACGAGCAGTACTTC
CASSRGSGYEQYF
>TRBV7-8|TRBD1|TRBJ2-7|NA
TGTGCCAGCAGCTTAGCCGTTTCACAGGGGGGTTTCTACGAGCAGTACTTC
CASSLAVSQGGFYEQYF
>TRBV18|NA|TRBJ1-1|NA
TGTGCCAGCTCACTGTCACAGGGCCAGAACACTGAAGCTTTCTTT
CASSLSQGQNTEAFF
>TRBV21-1|NA|TRBJ1-3|NA
TGTGCCAGCAGCAAAGCGGGTTTTAGACAGTCTCCCTCTGGAAACACCATATATTTT
CASSKAGFRQSPSGNTIYF
>TRBV10-1|TRBD1|TRBJ1-2|NA
TGCGCCACGTTGGGACCGGACAGGGGAGGGAGAGGCTACACCTTC
CATLGPDRGGRGYTF
>TRBV3-1/TRBV3-2|TRBD2|TRBJ2-7|NA
TGTGCCAGCAGCTCGACTAGCGGGGGACCCTACGAGCAGTACTTC
CASSSTSGGPYEQYF
>TRBV9|NA|TRBJ1-6|NA
TGTGCCAGCAGCGTGGATCAGGGAAATTCACCCCTCCACTTT
CASSVDQGNSPLHF
>TRBV4-3|TRBD1|TRBJ1-3|once
TGCGCCAGCAGCCAAGAACGACAGGGTATCCTCTCTGGAAACACCATATATTTT
CASSQERQGILSGNTIYF
>TRBV5-1|TRBD1|TRBJ1-6|few
TGCGCCAGCAGCTTGCAGGGGACAGCTTCACCCCTCCACTTT
CASSLQGTASPLHF
>TRBV6-2/TRBV6-3|NA|TRBJ2-7|NA
TGTGCCAGCAGTGGGACTCTTGACTTATACGAGCAGTACTTC
CASSGTLDLYEQYF
>TRBV9|TRBD2|TRBJ2-1|once
TGTGCCAGCAGCGCTAGCGGATCCTACAATGAGCAGTTCTTC
CASSASGSYNEQFF
>TRBV9|TRBD1|TRBJ1-5|NA
TGTGCCAGCAGCGTGGACCCCAGGGGGGATCAGCCCCAGCATTTT
CASSVDPRGDQPQHF
>TRBV24-1|NA|TRBJ2-5|NA
TGTGCCACCAGTGAGGCAGGGGTGCGCGAGACCCAGTACTTC
CATSEAGVRETQYF
>TRBV11-2|NA|TRBJ2-1|NA
TGTGCCAGCAGCGAAATCGGGAGTTCGGGAAGGAATGAGCAGTTCTTC
CASSEIGSSGRNEQFF
>TRBV7-5|NA|TRBJ2-3|NA
TGTGCCAGAAGTCGCCATTCCCGGACTAGCACAGATACGCAGTATTTT
CARSRHSRTSTDTQYF
>TRBV5-1|TRBD1|TRBJ1-2|NA
TGCGCCAGCAGCGGCGGGACAGGGGTAAGGGATGGCTACACCTTC
CASSGGTGVRDGYTF
>TRBV5-1|TRBD1|TRBJ1-1|NA
TGCGCCAGCAGCTTGGGACAGGGGGTCGGGTTGGACACTGAAGCTTTCTTT
CASSLGQGVGLDTEAFF
>TRBV7-2|NA|TRBJ1-2|NA
TGTGCCAGCAGCTTAGAAGGTCCAGCGAACTATGGCTACACCTTC
CASSLEGPANYGYTF
>TRBV29-1|NA|TRBJ1-5|NA
TGCAGCGTTGCCGTTGACACGGGCAATCAGCCCCAGCATTTT
CSVAVDTGNQPQHF
>TRBV9|NA|TRBJ1-5|NA
TGTGCCAGCAGCGTAGGGGGCAGGGGTGATCAGCCCCAGCATTTT
CASSVGGRGDQPQHF
>TRBV5-1|TRBD1|TRBJ1-1|NA
TGCGCCAGCAGCTTTAGGACAGGTAGCCTGCCTGAAGCTTTCTTT
CASSFRTGSLPEAFF
>TRBV7-2|NA|TRBJ2-1|once
TGTGCCAGCAGCTTAGCGACAGGTGAGCAGTTCTTC
CASSLATGEQFF
>TRBV7-3|NA|TRBJ1-1|NA
TGTGCCAGCAGCCCAGGACGGGGTAGGAACACTGAAGCTTTCTTT
CASSPGRGRNTEAFF
>TRBV9|NA|TRBJ2-1|NA
TGTGCCAGCAGCGTAGCTACTAGGCGTCACGATGAGCAGTTCTTC
CASSVATRRHDEQFF
>TRBV13|NA|TRBJ2-5|NA
TGTGCCAGCAGTCTAGTGACCCCCCCCGGGACCCAGTACTTC
CASSLVTPPGTQYF
>TRBV27|TRBD1|TRBJ1-1|NA
TGTGCCAGCAGTTTCCTGTCTGGACAGGCTTCAGGAGCTTTCTTT
CASSFLSGQASGAFF
>TRBV5-8|NA|TRBJ2-2|NA
TGTGCCTCCGGACTGGGGTTGAACACCGGGGAGCTGTTTTTT
CASGLGLNTGELFF
>TRBV10-2|NA|TRBJ1-6|few
TGCGCCAGCAGTGAATCCGCCCTCTGGGCTTCACCCCTCCACTTT
CASSESALWASPLHF
>TRBV5-1|NA|TRBJ1-1|once
TGCGCCAGCAGCTTGGACCCCCAGGGCCAGAACACTGAAGCTTTCTTT
CASSLDPQGQNTEAFF
>TRBV5-1|TRBD2|TRBJ2-1|NA
TGCGCCAGCAGCTTGGTTGCGGGAGTTTACTACAATGAGCAGTTCTTC
CASSLVAGVYYNEQFF
>TRBV6-2/TRBV6-3|TRBD1|TRBJ1-6|NA
TGTGCCAGCAGTTCCACGGGACAGGGGATGGGGAATTCACCCCTCCACTTT
CASSSTGQGMGNSPLHF
>TRBV6-5|NA|TRBJ1-2|NA
TGTGCCAGCAGTTACAGGGACTTCTATGGCTACACCTTC
CASSYRDFYGYTF